This T cell receptor (beta chain) is from a study of blood T cell repertoires in COVID-19. Germline V lookup: CDR1 LNHDA, CDR2 SQIVND (reference sequence). The CDR3 has 13 amino acids. J was trimmed by 5 bases and V by 5 bases; bases with no gene match: 5. This table comes from immunoSEQ multiplex PCR, and its TCRdb copy is limited to in-frame clones, with some not included. The profile shows approximately 190,000 clones, 86% of them singletons. This TCR derives from a woman aged 40 to 55 in a cohort exposed to, infected with or recovered from COVID-19 (not recorded which). The material sequenced was PBMCs or T cells enriched from blood (not recorded which). The chain joins TRBV19 to TRBJ1-1, with TRBD1 matching over 7 bases. This chain's CDR3 is CASSSQGDTEAFF. The CDR3 region has the DNA TGTGCCAGTAGTTCCCAGGGGGATACTGAAGCTTTCTTT.